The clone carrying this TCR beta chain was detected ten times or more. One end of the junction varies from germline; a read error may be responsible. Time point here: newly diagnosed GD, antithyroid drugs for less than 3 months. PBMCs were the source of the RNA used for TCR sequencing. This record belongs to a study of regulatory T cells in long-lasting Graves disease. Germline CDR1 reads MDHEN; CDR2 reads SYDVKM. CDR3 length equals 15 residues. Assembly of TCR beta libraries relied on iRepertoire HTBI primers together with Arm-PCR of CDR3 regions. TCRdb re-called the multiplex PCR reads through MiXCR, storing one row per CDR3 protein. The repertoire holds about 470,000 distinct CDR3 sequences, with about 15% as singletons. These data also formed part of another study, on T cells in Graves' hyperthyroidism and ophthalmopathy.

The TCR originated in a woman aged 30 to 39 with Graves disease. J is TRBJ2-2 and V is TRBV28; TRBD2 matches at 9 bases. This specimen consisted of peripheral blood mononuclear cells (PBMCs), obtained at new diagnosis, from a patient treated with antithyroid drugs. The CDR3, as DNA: TGTGCCAGCAATTTAGCGGGAGACTCTATCGGGGAGCTGTTTTTT. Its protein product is CASNLAGDSIGELFF. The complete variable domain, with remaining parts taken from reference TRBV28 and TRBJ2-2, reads DVKVTQSSRYLVKRTGEKVFLECVQDMDHENMFWYRQDPGLGLRLIYFSYDVKMKEKGDIPEGYSVSREKKERFSLILESASTNQTSMYLCASNLAGDSIGELFFGEGSRLTVL.